The 27 T cell receptor beta chains given below trace back to one sample, sequenced in a study of response to subunit inactivated influenza vaccine. Each CDR3 protein gets one entry after TCRdb re-called the RT-PCR reads with MiXCR. The table includes hundreds of thousands of distinct CDR3 sequences, roughly 10% detected once. The same data also went into a second study, on T cells expressing NK-cell markers. That source reports: Beta-chain TCR cDNA was generated via 5'RACE template switching with UMIs.

The material was PBMCs from blood, obtained on the day of vaccination. The receptors stem from a man between 50 and 59 years old who received an inactivated influenza vaccine.

The sample holds a few counts of this clonotype. CDR3 residues: CASSIGEHYEQYF. The CDR3 coding sequence is TGTGCCAGCAGCATCGGCGAGCACTACGAGCAGTACTTC. This chain links TRBV7-9 with TRBJ2-7; D gene unclear. The ends were cut back, 5 bases at V and 3 bases at J, with 11 bases in the middle. The germline V gene has CDR1 SEHNR and CDR2 FQNEAQ (reference sequence). CDR3 size: 13 residues.

The chain recombines TRBV28 with TRBJ2-1; D call uncertain. CDR1 is MDHEN and CDR2 is SYDVKM in the germline V gene. Trimming cost V 6 bases and J 3 bases, with 9 bases left between them. The CDR3 sequence is 13 residues long. CDR3 DNA: TGTGCCAGCAGGTTCGACAACTACAATGAGCAGTTCTTC. It yields the protein CASRFDNYNEQFF.

This clonotype was recorded a few times. This rearrangement joins TRBV5-1 to TRBJ2-3; 9 bases align to TRBD1. After removal of 9 bases from V and 2 bases from J, the junction contained 10 bases not matched to a gene. The V gene's germline CDR1 is SGHRS and CDR2 YFSETQ. This CDR3 has 15 amino acids. The CDR3 coding sequence is TGCGCCACCAGGACAGGGGTCCCATCCACAGATACGCAGTATTTT. Translating it yields CATRTGVPSTDTQYF.

This clonotype appeared a few times. The chain has TRBV7-2 and TRBJ2-5; no clear D. The germline V gene has CDR1 SGHTA and CDR2 FQGNSA. V was shortened by 1 base and J by 5 bases, with 11 bases between the two germline ends. CDR3 length: 14 amino acids. CDR3 nucleotides: TGTGCCAGCAGCTTAGATCGGAGTTCGGAGACCCAGTACTTC. Translation gives CASSLDRSSETQYF.

At least ten counts were recorded for this clonotype. V is TRBV7-8 and J is TRBJ2-7; D is perhaps TRBD2 (6 bases). This CDR3 has 14 amino acids. Trimming took 5 bases from V and 6 from J, leaving 17 bases between them. Germline-derived CDR1 and CDR2 are SGHVS and FQNEAQ. The CDR3: CASSPSRRGGEQYF. The CDR3 bases are TGTGCCAGCAGCCCATCGCGGAGGGGAGGCGAGCAGTACTTC.

V usage is TRBV25-1 and J usage is TRBJ2-5, with 9 bases aligning to TRBD1. CDR3 length: 14 residues. Losses at the gene ends were 4 bases for V and 0 bases for J; bases not matched to a gene: 0. Germline V gene data show CDR1 as MGHDK and CDR2 as SYGVNS. The CDR3 loop reads CASSGQGDQETQYF. The CDR3 DNA is TGTGCCAGCAGTGGACAGGGGGACCAAGAGACCCAGTACTTC.

This clonotype was detected only a few times. The chain carries TRBV28 and TRBJ2-7; no clear D. CDR1 is MDHEN and CDR2 is SYDVKM in the germline V gene. This CDR3 comprises 14 residues. Trimming stripped 3 bases from V and 0 bases from J, with 9 bases between. The CDR3 sequence: CASSFYGSSYEQYF. CDR3 DNA: TGTGCCAGCAGTTTTTACGGTAGCTCCTACGAGCAGTACTTC.

This clonotype was seen at least ten times. The chain combines TRBV12-3 or TRBV12-4 with TRBJ2-3, with 8 nucleotides matching TRBD1. CDR3 length equals 15 residues. Trimming removed 5 bases from V and 4 bases from J; junction bases left unmatched: 8. CDR3 DNA sequence: TGTGCCAGCAGTCATTCACAGGGGGGCGCAGATACGCAGTATTTT. Translated, it gives CASSHSQGGADTQYF.

The chain carries TRBV6-2 or TRBV6-3 and TRBJ1-4, with 10 positions matching TRBD1. Germline CDR1 and CDR2: MNHEY and SVGEGT. The CDR3 has 15 amino acids. J lost 10 bases, V lost 6 bases, and 11 bases had no gene match. The CDR3 DNA sequence: TGTGCCAGCAGATATACCGGGACAGGGGAAGGAAAACTGTTTTTT. It specifies CASRYTGTGEGKLFF.

This clonotype came up a few times. The chain joins TRBV4-1 to TRBJ2-7; D not resolved. CDR3 length equals 15 residues. CDR1 is MGHRA and CDR2 is YSYEKL in the germline V gene. Trimming left V 0 bases short and J 1 base short, with 10 bases between. The CDR3 protein is CASSQDVASSYEQYF. CDR3 coding DNA: TGCGCCAGCAGCCAAGATGTGGCCAGTTCCTACGAGCAGTACTTC.

This clonotype was found a few times. The CDR3 nucleotides are TGTGCCAGCAGCCAAGTGAGGGACAGCCGTTGGGGGGCCAACGTCCTGACTTTC. This sequence encodes CASSQVRDSRWGANVLTF. The chain combines TRBV14 with TRBJ2-6; the match to TRBD1 covers 7 bases. The CDR3 covers 18 residues. Per the germline V gene, CDR1 is SGHDN and CDR2 is FVKESK. V gave up 1 base and J gave up 4 bases; unmatched junction bases: 10.

This clonotype was observed many times. The CDR3 DNA sequence: TGCGCCAGCAGCCCGGGGACCCGCACAGATACGCAGTATTTT. It translates to CASSPGTRTDTQYF. J is TRBJ2-3 and V is TRBV5-1; D tentatively reads TRBD1 or TRBD2 (5 bases each). V lost 4 bases and J 1 base, leaving 10 bases between the germline ends. The length of the CDR3 is 14 residues. Germline V gene sequence: CDR1 SGHRS, CDR2 YFSETQ.

This clonotype was observed a handful of times. This sequence joins TRBV28 and TRBJ2-7, with D perhaps TRBD2 (5 bases). The CDR3 has 16 residues. Germline assignment: CDR1 MDHEN and CDR2 SYDVKM. V dropped 5 bases and J dropped 0 bases, with 17 bases sitting between them. The CDR3 loop reads CASSPPRDPRSYEQYF. The CDR3 DNA sequence: TGTGCCAGCAGTCCCCCCCGGGATCCCCGCTCCTACGAGCAGTACTTC.

V usage is TRBV12-3 or TRBV12-4 and J usage is TRBJ1-2; a weak D match, TRBD1 (5 bases). The CDR3 extends over 14 amino acids. With 8 bases removed from V and 8 bases from J, the gap between germline ends came to 21 bases. The DNA of the CDR3 is TGTGCCAGCGGGACCACAGGAGGCTTTATGGGCTACACCTTC. Translation: CASGTTGGFMGYTF.

Many counts were recorded for this clonotype. The CDR3 sequence is CSARVGASEDTQYF. The CDR3 region has the DNA TGCAGTGCTAGAGTTGGGGCGTCCGAGGATACGCAGTATTTT. The chain carries TRBV20-1 and TRBJ2-3, with a weak D call TRBD1 (5 bases). CDR1 and CDR2 (germline): DFQATT, SNEGSKA (reference sequence). V was shortened by 1 base and J by 6 bases, with 14 bases between the two germline ends. The CDR3 runs 14 residues.

The rearrangement links TRBV2 to TRBJ1-1, with D hard to call. Germline CDR1 SNHLY, CDR2 FYNNEI. This CDR3 comprises 11 residues. Trimming took off 5 bases at V and 5 bases at J, with 6 bases between the two ends. CDR3 sequence (DNA): TGTGCCAGCAGTCGGCAGACTGAAGCTTTCTTT. It codes for CASSRQTEAFF.

The rearrangement links TRBV7-9 to TRBJ1-2; a possible D gene is TRBD1 (6 bases). With 5 bases removed from V and 7 bases from J, the gap between germline ends came to 14 bases. Germline V lookup: CDR1 SEHNR, CDR2 FQNEAQ (reference sequence). The length of the CDR3 is 13 residues. CDR3 DNA sequence: TGTGCCAGCAGCGGCACCGCAGGGGTTGGCTACACCTTC. Encoded protein: CASSGTAGVGYTF.

This clonotype has just a few counts. This rearrangement joins TRBV30 to TRBJ2-3; 8 bases are a match to TRBD2. V was pared by 4 bases and J by 2 bases, with 5 bases of the junction left unmatched. Per the germline V gene, CDR1 is GTSNPN and CDR2 is SVGIG (reference sequence). This CDR3 is built from 14 residues. CDR3 protein: CAWTVAGLTDTQYF. DNA of the CDR3: TGTGCCTGGACCGTAGCGGGGCTCACAGATACGCAGTATTTT.

This clonotype came up many times. CDR3: CASRETSGPSYEQYF. The CDR3, as DNA: TGTGCCAGCAGAGAAACTAGCGGACCATCCTACGAGCAGTACTTC. V is TRBV6-1 and J is TRBJ2-7, with 8 nucleotides matching TRBD2. The CDR3 has 15 amino acids. V was pared by 6 bases and J by 1 base, with 8 bases of the junction left unmatched. Germline V gene data show CDR1 as MNHNS and CDR2 as SASEGT.

This chain connects TRBV6-6 to TRBJ1-4; possibly TRBD1 for D (6 bases). The V end was cut by 1 base, the J end by 8 bases, with 8 bases between. This CDR3 has 13 amino acids. Per germline, CDR1 MNHNY and CDR2 SVGAGI (reference sequence). Written as DNA, the CDR3 is TGTGCCAGCAGTTACTTAGGGACAGAAAAACTGTTTTTT. This encodes CASSYLGTEKLFF.

In this sample, this clonotype turned up a few times. The rearrangement links TRBV9 to TRBJ1-4; D not certain. Per germline, CDR1 SGDLS and CDR2 YYNGEE. V was clipped by 5 bases and J by 7 bases, with 18 bases between them. The CDR3 has 15 amino acids. CDR3 nucleotides: TGTGCCAGCAGTGCCGGGGATCGCGCGGGTGAAAAACTGTTTTTT. It specifies CASSAGDRAGEKLFF.

This clonotype was seen at least ten times. The J gene is TRBJ1-1, the V gene TRBV7-3; 8 bases line up with TRBD1. V shed 5 bases, J shed 3 bases, and the junction held 5 bases outside the gene matches. CDR3 size: 14 residues. Germline loops: CDR1 SGHTA, CDR2 FQGTGA. The CDR3 sequence is CASSKQGGDTEAFF. The CDR3 DNA sequence: TGTGCCAGCAGCAAACAGGGGGGGGACACTGAAGCTTTCTTT.

This rearrangement joins TRBV6-2 or TRBV6-3 to TRBJ2-7, with 10 bases matching TRBD2. The CDR3 spans 15 residues. With 6 bases clipped from V and 6 bases from J, the junction kept 11 bases outside the gene matches. Per the germline V gene, CDR1 is MNHEY and CDR2 is SVGEGT. CDR3 region: CASRDRELAGIEQYF. The CDR3 nucleotides are TGTGCCAGCAGGGATCGTGAACTAGCGGGAATCGAGCAGTACTTC.

A remark on this clonotype: The conserved closing phenylalanine or tryptophan is absent in this CDR3, likely reflecting a read error. The rearrangement links TRBV12-3 or TRBV12-4 to TRBJ2-2; TRBD1 agrees at 10 bases. This CDR3 is built from 14 residues. Trimming took 4 bases from V and 7 from J; bases not matched to a gene: 3. The CDR3 spells CASSYRDRGGELFL. The CDR3 DNA follows: TGTGCCAGCAGTTACCGGGACAGGGGCGGGGAGCTGTTTCTT.

This clonotype was recorded a few times. CDR3 sequence: CASSPRTGRVYEQYF. In nucleotides, the CDR3 is TGCGCCAGCAGCCCTCGGACAGGGAGGGTCTACGAGCAGTACTTC. This chain uses TRBV4-1 with TRBJ2-7; a possible D gene is TRBD1 (8 bases). Trimming took 4 bases from V and 3 from J, leaving 16 bases between them. The CDR3 is made up of 15 amino acids. Germline V gene data show CDR1 as MGHRA and CDR2 as YSYEKL.

This clonotype was seen repeatedly, ten times or more. This chain joins TRBV7-6 and TRBJ1-5, with D maybe TRBD1 (5 bases). The ends were cut back, 1 base at V and 4 bases at J, with 8 bases in the middle. Germline CDR1 and CDR2: SGHVS and FNYEAQ. The CDR3 covers 14 residues. The CDR3 bases are TGTGCCAGCAGCTTAGGCGCAGGGAATCAGCCCCAGCATTTT. Translated: CASSLGAGNQPQHF.

This clonotype turned up a few times. This chain links TRBV5-5 with TRBJ2-1, with TRBD2 identical over 7 bases. There are 13 residues in the CDR3. V trimming: 0 bases; J trimming: 10 bases; junction bases outside the gene matches: 4. CDR1 is SGHKS and CDR2 is YYEKEE in the germline V gene (reference sequence). CDR3 region: CASSLARGDEQFF. CDR3 coding DNA: TGTGCCAGCAGCTTGGCCCGGGGGGACGAGCAGTTCTTC.